Below are 24 T cell receptor beta chains sequenced from a single sample in a study of identical twins. TCRdb processed the 5' RACE reads anew with MiXCR; each CDR3 protein has one entry. Among 450,000 or so distinct CDR3 sequences listed, approximately 15% were seen once. This sample also appeared in a second study, on yellow fever vaccine responses in identical twins.

Sequencing input: CD4+ T cells sorted from blood. These TCRs come from a woman aged 18-30 years in good health.

This chain links TRBV3-1 with TRBJ2-2; TRBD2 matches 9 bases. Germline CDR1 reads LGHDT; CDR2 reads YNNKEL (reference sequence). The V gene end was trimmed by 1 base and the J gene end by 7 bases; junction bases not matched to a gene: 13. The CDR3 loop spans 18 amino acids. CDR3 amino acids: CASSQGGRLAGFSGELFF. The CDR3 nucleotides read TGTGCCAGCAGCCAAGGGGGACGTCTAGCGGGATTTAGCGGGGAGCTGTTTTTT.

This clonotype was counted ten times or more. The genes are TRBV5-1 and TRBJ2-1; perhaps D is TRBD1 or TRBD2 (5 bases each). The V end lost 3 bases, the J end lost 6 bases, and 16 bases lay between the germline ends. This CDR3 region has 15 residues. Germline CDR1 is SGHRS and CDR2 is YFSETQ. The CDR3 coding sequence is TGCGCCAGCAGCTCAAGAGGGACCTCTTCCAATGAGCAGTTCTTC. It yields the protein CASSSRGTSSNEQFF.

This chain joins TRBV6-1 and TRBJ2-5; 7 nucleotides match TRBD2. The CDR3 spans 14 residues. Germline assignment: CDR1 MNHNS and CDR2 SASEGT. The V segment lost 10 bases and the J segment 0 bases; nucleotides outside the gene matches: 8. The CDR3 spells CATIPGGNQETQYF. The CDR3 DNA sequence: TGTGCCACCATCCCGGGAGGAAACCAAGAGACCCAGTACTTC.

This sequence joins TRBV7-6 and TRBJ2-3, with D perhaps matching TRBD1 (6 bases). The V end lost 1 base, the J end lost 1 base, and 9 bases lay between the germline ends. Germline CDR1 and CDR2: SGHVS and FNYEAQ. CDR3 size: 15 residues. The CDR3 DNA reads as TGTGCCAGCAGCTTAGACAGGGAAGGCACAGATACGCAGTATTTT. Protein sequence: CASSLDREGTDTQYF.

In its sample, this clonotype was seen many times. The chain employs TRBV20-1 and TRBJ2-3, with D maybe TRBD2 (6 bases). The germline V gene has CDR1 DFQATT and CDR2 SNEGSKA (reference sequence). The V end lost 3 bases, the J end lost 4 bases, and 23 bases lay between the germline ends. CDR3 length: 17 residues. The CDR3 is CSARGGAGQVRADTQYF. CDR3 coding DNA: TGCAGTGCTAGGGGCGGGGCCGGCCAGGTGAGGGCAGATACGCAGTATTTT.

This clonotype has a handful of counts. The chain carries TRBV3-1 and TRBJ2-1; D ambiguous. The V end lost 2 bases, the J end lost 7 bases, and 12 bases lay between the germline ends. CDR3 length: 14 residues. Germline V CDR1 and CDR2: LGHDT, YNNKEL (reference sequence). The CDR3 DNA reads TGTGCCAGCAGCCAACGTCGCAGCCAAAATGAGCAGTTCTTC. Residues: CASSQRRSQNEQFF.

The chain joins TRBV7-2 to TRBJ2-3; a possible D gene is TRBD1 (5 bases). The V end lost 0 bases, the J end lost 5 bases, and 9 bases lay between the germline ends. CDR3 length: 14 amino acids. The germline V gene has CDR1 SGHTA and CDR2 FQGNSA. The CDR3 protein is CASSLARVIDTQYF. In nucleotides, the CDR3 is TGTGCCAGCAGCTTAGCCAGGGTGATAGATACGCAGTATTTT.

The chain employs TRBV6-1 and TRBJ2-7, with 11 bases that match TRBD2. Trimming cost V 4 bases and J 2 bases; bases outside gene matches: 4. The CDR3 loop spans 15 amino acids. CDR1 MNHNS and CDR2 SASEGT come from the germline V gene. CDR3 protein: CASSAGTSGPYEQYF. DNA for the CDR3: TGTGCCAGCAGTGCCGGGACTAGCGGCCCCTACGAGCAGTACTTC.

V and J are TRBV7-2 and TRBJ2-4, with a weak D call TRBD2 (7 bases). Trimming removed 5 bases at V and 1 base at J, with 15 bases between. This CDR3 is built from 16 residues. CDR1 SGHTA and CDR2 FQGNSA come from the germline V gene. CDR3 in amino acids: CASSEGGGPAKNIQYF. As DNA, the CDR3 is TGTGCCAGCAGCGAGGGGGGGGGTCCCGCCAAAAACATTCAGTACTTC.

The V and J genes are TRBV15 and TRBJ2-6, with no clear D. Trimming pared 0 bases from V and 4 bases from J, leaving 7 bases between. Germline lookup yields CDR1 LNHNV and CDR2 YYDKDF (reference sequence). The CDR3 is made up of 15 amino acids. The CDR3: CATSRDHGGANVLTF. Here the CDR3 DNA reads TGTGCCACCAGCAGAGATCACGGGGGGGCCAACGTCCTGACTTTC.

The chain joins TRBV15 to TRBJ2-1, with TRBD2 matching 12 bases. V shed 1 base, J shed 2 bases, and the junction held 6 bases outside the gene matches. This CDR3 region has 18 residues. CDR1 LNHNV and CDR2 YYDKDF come from the germline V gene (reference sequence). The CDR3 nucleotides are TGTGCCACCAGCAGAGTTCTAGCGGGAGGGCTGACCTACAATGAGCAGTTCTTC. It yields the protein CATSRVLAGGLTYNEQFF.

This chain joins TRBV29-1 and TRBJ2-2, with D maybe TRBD2 (5 bases). The length of the CDR3 is 15 residues. Deletions cut 6 bases from V and 2 bases from J, with 16 bases between. Germline loops: CDR1 SQVTM, CDR2 ANQGSEA. The CDR3 reads CSVRPGVGNTGELFF. The CDR3 nucleotides read TGCAGCGTCAGGCCCGGGGTTGGAAACACCGGGGAGCTGTTTTTT.

The chain joins TRBV9 to TRBJ2-2, with 9 nucleotides matching TRBD1. The CDR3 contains 15 residues. V was clipped by 4 bases and J by 6 bases; unmatched bases: 7. CDR1 is SGDLS and CDR2 is YYNGEE in the germline V gene. The CDR3 nucleotides are TGTGCCAGCAGCATCGGACAGGGGCGGGCCGGGGAGCTGTTTTTT. Its translation: CASSIGQGRAGELFF.

The chain employs TRBV11-3 and TRBJ2-1; TRBD2 is a possible D gene (6 bases). The CDR3 extends over 16 amino acids. Deletions cut 1 base from V and 6 bases from J, with 16 bases between. CDR1 and CDR2 (germline): SGHNT, YENEEA. CDR3 residues: CASSLVGRESLNEQFF. The CDR3 bases are TGTGCCAGCAGCTTAGTGGGACGGGAGTCACTCAATGAGCAGTTCTTC.

Only a few counts were recorded for this clonotype. The genes are TRBV20-1 and TRBJ2-1; 11 bases fit TRBD2. CDR1 and CDR2 from the germline V gene are DFQATT and SNEGSKA (reference sequence). The V and J ends lost 5 bases and 7 bases, in that order; junction bases with no gene match: 10. CDR3 length: 15 residues. The CDR3 sequence: CSAYGTSGRGNEQFF. CDR3 bases: TGCAGTGCTTACGGGACTAGCGGACGCGGGAATGAGCAGTTCTTC.

The sample holds one count of this clonotype. This chain joins TRBV15 and TRBJ1-4; D is possibly TRBD1 (5 bases). Trimming stripped 0 bases from V and 0 bases from J, with 20 bases between. The CDR3 length is 20 residues. CDR1 LNHNV and CDR2 YYDKDF come from the germline V gene (reference sequence). This CDR3 is CATSREVVFQGMATNEKLFF. The CDR3 coding sequence is TGTGCCACCAGCAGAGAGGTTGTTTTCCAGGGTATGGCAACTAATGAAAAACTGTTTTTT.

This clonotype showed up just a few times. The V and J genes are TRBV12-3 or TRBV12-4 and TRBJ2-1; 8 bases are a match to TRBD1. The CDR3 has 16 amino acids. V lost 6 bases and J lost 2; bases outside the gene matches: 9. The DNA for the CDR3 is TGTGCCAGCAGAAAAAGCTCAGGGGGCACCTACAATGAGCAGTTCTTC. Encoded protein: CASRKSSGGTYNEQFF.

This sequence joins TRBV6-5 and TRBJ2-5, with TRBD1 matching over 7 bases. Germline assignment: CDR1 MNHEY and CDR2 SVGAGI. The CDR3 covers 15 residues. V shed 4 bases, J shed 7 bases, and the junction held 12 bases outside the gene matches. CDR3 bases: TGTGCCAGCAGTTTCGGTGGACAGGTTGTTCGGACCCAGTACTTC. Translating it yields CASSFGGQVVRTQYF.

The chain has TRBV3-1 and TRBJ2-1; perhaps D is TRBD1 or TRBD2 (5 bases each). Germline-derived CDR1 and CDR2 are LGHDT and YNNKEL (reference sequence). This CDR3 has 13 residues. Trimming left V 4 bases short and J 6 bases short, with 10 bases between. CDR3 coding DNA: TGTGCCAGCAGCCCCCCGGGGCTCAATGAGCAGTTCTTC. Translation: CASSPPGLNEQFF.

V and J are TRBV18 and TRBJ2-2; tentatively, D is TRBD1 (6 bases). Germline V gene sequence: CDR1 KGHSH, CDR2 LQKENI. CDR3 length: 16 residues. Trimming removed 0 bases from V and 5 bases from J, with 13 bases in between. The CDR3 sequence: CASSPPGQLGTGELFF. CDR3 coding DNA: TGTGCCAGCTCACCACCGGGACAACTGGGGACCGGGGAGCTGTTTTTT.

This sequence joins TRBV20-1 and TRBJ1-4; no clear D. CDR3 length: 13 residues. Germline assignment: CDR1 DFQATT and CDR2 SNEGSKA (reference sequence). V lost 6 bases and J lost 4, with 12 bases in between. Here the CDR3 DNA reads TGCAGTGCCAAAGGATGGGATAATGAAAAACTGTTTTTT. It yields the protein CSAKGWDNEKLFF.

The rearrangement links TRBV7-9 to TRBJ1-1, with TRBD1 as a possible D gene (5 bases). Per germline, CDR1 SEHNR and CDR2 FQNEAQ (reference sequence). Trimming left V 1 base short and J 4 bases short, with 16 bases between. The CDR3 has 16 amino acids. CDR3 in amino acids: CASSLGGGGQGTEAFF. The CDR3 DNA reads as TGTGCCAGCAGCTTAGGGGGTGGAGGCCAGGGCACTGAAGCTTTCTTT.

The V call is TRBV7-6, the J call TRBJ2-1; the match to TRBD2 covers 8 bases. Germline assignment: CDR1 SGHVS and CDR2 FNYEAQ. The V segment lost 2 bases and the J segment 7 bases; nucleotides outside the gene matches: 4. The CDR3 loop spans 14 amino acids. The DNA of the CDR3 is TGTGCCAGCAGCTTAACAGCGGGAGTGAATGAGCAGTTCTTC. This sequence encodes CASSLTAGVNEQFF.

V is TRBV30 and J is TRBJ2-2; D ambiguous. This CDR3 is built from 15 residues. Trimming removed 5 bases from V and 6 bases from J, with 19 bases in between. The V gene's germline CDR1 is GTSNPN and CDR2 SVGIG (reference sequence). DNA of the CDR3: TGTGCCTGGGCCTCCCCCGCGTCCTTCGCCGGGGAGCTGTTTTTT. This encodes CAWASPASFAGELFF.